A selection of T cell receptor beta chains follows, all from one sample in a study of long-term antiretroviral therapy in people with HIV. Libraries were prepared by immunoSEQ multiplex PCR; TCRdb keeps only in-frame clonotypes and omits some of them. The table lists tens of thousands of clones, approximately 88% of them singletons. This specimen consisted of unsorted PBMCs, obtained 2.8 years after starting antiretroviral therapy. The receptors derive from a man aged 25-45 years with HIV. Each CDR3 is given with its conserved first and last residue. Each record gives: D gene, V gene, clone size, J gene, CDR3 protein, CDR3 DNA. A D gene is named only where the DNA matches it firmly. Only some rows state a clone size, as once, few, many or a class for expanded clones.

-	TRBV7-2	-	TRBJ1-2	CASSPGLSNYGYTF	TGTGCCAGCAGCCCCGGACTGAGTAACTATGGCTACACCTTC
TRBD2	TRBV5-1	once	TRBJ2-1	CASSLLGLAVYNEQFF	TGCGCCAGCAGCTTGTTGGGACTAGCGGTTTACAATGAGCAGTTCTTC
-	TRBV15	-	TRBJ2-7	CATSRGDFGSYEQYF	TGTGCCACCAGCAGGGGTGACTTCGGGTCCTACGAGCAGTACTTC
-	TRBV19	-	TRBJ2-6	CASSIDISGANVLTF	TGTGCCAGTAGTATAGACATCTCTGGGGCCAACGTCCTGACTTTC
-	TRBV30	-	TRBJ1-1	CAWSIRDTSMNTEAFF	TGTGCCTGGAGTATTCGGGACACCTCCATGAACACTGAAGCTTTCTTT
-	TRBV27	-	TRBJ1-2	CASSFAGLNYGYTF	TGTGCCAGCAGTTTTGCAGGTCTGAACTATGGCTACACCTTC
-	TRBV7-6	-	TRBJ1-5	CASSLAPMDQPQHF	TGTGCCAGCAGCTTAGCCCCGATGGATCAGCCCCAGCATTTT
-	TRBV7-6	-	TRBJ2-5	CASSLVTGRETQYF	TGTGCCAGCAGCTTAGTAACAGGGAGAGAGACCCAGTACTTC
-	TRBV6-5	once	TRBJ2-7	CASSYSRVGEQYF	TGTGCCAGCAGTTACTCCAGGGTCGGGGAGCAGTACTTC
-	TRBV9	-	TRBJ2-2	CASSVVPGVDTGELFF	TGTGCCAGCAGCGTAGTACCAGGGGTAGACACCGGGGAGCTGTTTTTT
-	TRBV6-5	-	TRBJ2-5	CASHRPSEGETQYF	TGTGCCAGCCACAGGCCCTCGGAGGGGGAGACCCAGTACTTC
-	TRBV14	-	TRBJ1-5	CASSQGNRPQHF	TGTGCCAGCAGCCAGGGTAATCGGCCCCAGCATTTT
-	TRBV7-2	-	TRBJ2-3	CASSSRVTSTDTQYF	TGTGCCAGCAGCTCCCGAGTTACTAGCACAGATACGCAGTATTTT
-	TRBV6-5	few	TRBJ1-5	CASSYDGAGNQPQHF	TGTGCCAGCAGTTACGACGGGGCTGGCAATCAGCCCCAGCATTTT